This T cell receptor beta chain was identified in a study of blood T cell repertoires in COVID-19. Study summary: COVID-19 samples from acute and convalescent phases originated in the United States, Italy and Spain. PBMCs, B-cell-depleted T cells, or T cells were the source of the cDNA or gDNA that made up the material.

Germline CDR1 and CDR2: SGHDN and FVKESK. The V end lost 4 bases, the J end lost 3 bases, and 7 bases lay between the germline ends. This CDR3 comprises 12 residues. Original handling: Scientists estimated how many nucleated cells there were by amplifying reference gene primers. Produced via immunoSEQ multiplex PCR; TCRdb's table is partial and in-frame only. That table gives V, J and clone size, and the DNA gave D and trimming. The data show fewer than 300,000 clones, roughly 88% seen once. Sequencing was performed on peripheral blood. The V gene is TRBV14, the J gene TRBJ2-7; no clear D gene. The TCR comes from a man younger than 35 with active or convalescent COVID-19. CDR3 residues: CASSPGHYEQYF. The DNA of the CDR3 is TGTGCCAGCAGCCCTGGCCACTACGAGCAGTACTTC.